One and the same sample provided the 8 T cell receptor beta chains below, sequenced in a study of shared clonotypes between healthy human individuals. Assay: immunoSEQ multiplex PCR; the TCRdb copy retains only in-frame clones and omits some. The sample records 2 million to 3 million clones, 93% being singletons. Sequenced material: naive CD4+ T cells from PBMCs. As to subset: CD45RA+ positively selected. The receptors shown here come from a man aged 18 to 29 in good health. Some clones in this sample may be carry-over from other donors' samples.

The V call is TRBV2, the J call TRBJ2-7, with TRBD1 matching over 9 bases. With 6 bases clipped from V and 3 bases from J, the junction kept 9 bases outside the gene matches. Germline CDR1 SNHLY, CDR2 FYNNEI. CDR3 size: 15 residues. CDR3 sequence (DNA): TGTGCCAGCAGCCAGGGGGGACAGGGATTCTACGAGCAGTACTTC. It translates to CASSQGGQGFYEQYF. The full variable domain, with the rest looked up from reference TRBV2 and TRBJ2-7, is EPEVTQTPSHQVTQMGQEVILRCVPISNHLYFYWYRQILGQKVEFLVSFYNNEISEKSEIFDDQFSVERPDGSNFTLKIRSTKLEDSAMYFCASSQGGQGFYEQYFGPGTRLTVT.

The sample holds a few counts of this clone. The CDR3 reads CASSQDDSSNQPQHF. Written as DNA, the CDR3 is TGCGCCAGCAGCCAGGACGACAGTAGCAATCAGCCCCAGCATTTT. The rearrangement uses TRBV4-3 and TRBJ1-5; D is perhaps TRBD1 (5 bases). The CDR3 length is 15 residues. Trimming removed 3 bases at V and 0 bases at J, with 9 bases between. Per germline, CDR1 LGHNA and CDR2 YSLEER.

The chain is built from TRBV5-1 and TRBJ1-1; D perhaps matches TRBD1 (6 bases). CDR3 size: 15 residues. Germline CDR1 reads SGHRS; CDR2 reads YFSETQ. Trimming pared 2 bases from V and 3 bases from J, leaving 14 bases between. The CDR3 sequence: CASSLIPGEDTEAFF. DNA for the CDR3: TGCGCCAGCAGCTTAATACCAGGGGAGGACACTGAAGCTTTCTTT.

On this clone: Because it lacks the conserved phenylalanine or tryptophan at the end, this CDR3 is likely a read error. The DNA is left out, because the CDR3 cannot be placed on it with certainty; the CDR3 is given as TCRdb lists it. The chain couples TRBV28 to TRBJ2-7; TRBD1 is the table's D call, not checked against the DNA. 11 amino acids form the CDR3, both terminal residues included. Germline V gene lookup returns CDR1 MDHEN and CDR2 SYDVKM. The CDR3 sequence: CASSAGRQGAL.

The sample holds a few counts of this clone. J is TRBJ1-5 and V is TRBV28; TRBD1 matches 9 bases. The CDR3 is 16 residues long. The V gene's germline CDR1 is MDHEN and CDR2 SYDVKM. Trimming cost V 6 bases and J 8 bases; bases outside gene matches: 14. In nucleotides, the CDR3 is TGTGCCAGCAGCCTACAGTCTACAGGGGGCCGAAAGCCCCAGCATTTT. Translating it yields CASSLQSTGGRKPQHF.

The V call is TRBV6-4, the J call TRBJ2-1; 14 bases are a match to TRBD2. This CDR3 has 19 residues. J was trimmed by 0 bases and V by 8 bases; bases with no gene match: 12. Germline V gene data show CDR1 as MRHNA and CDR2 as SNTAGT. The CDR3 DNA reads TGTGCCAGCCAGCCCGTGGGGGGGACTAGCGGGAGCTCCTACAATGAGCAGTTCTTC. Translation gives CASQPVGGTSGSSYNEQFF.

This chain connects TRBV19 to TRBJ1-1, with 11 bases aligning to TRBD1. V lost 7 bases to trimming and J lost 10 bases; unmatched junction nucleotides: 11. The germline V gene encodes CDR1 LNHDA and CDR2 SQIVND (reference sequence). The CDR3 is 14 amino acids. The CDR3 protein is CASNSGGTGGLAFF. CDR3 sequence (DNA): TGTGCCAGTAACTCTGGCGGGACAGGGGGTCTAGCTTTCTTT.

The rearrangement joins TRBV10-3 to TRBJ2-7; D assignment may be TRBD1 or TRBD2 (5 bases each). The CDR3 extends over 14 amino acids. V lost 6 bases, J lost 0 bases, and 12 bases lay in between. The germline V gene encodes CDR1 ENHRY and CDR2 SYGVKD. CDR3 amino acids: CAIRGTDSSYEQYF. The CDR3 DNA reads TGTGCCATCAGGGGGACCGACAGCTCCTACGAGCAGTACTTC.